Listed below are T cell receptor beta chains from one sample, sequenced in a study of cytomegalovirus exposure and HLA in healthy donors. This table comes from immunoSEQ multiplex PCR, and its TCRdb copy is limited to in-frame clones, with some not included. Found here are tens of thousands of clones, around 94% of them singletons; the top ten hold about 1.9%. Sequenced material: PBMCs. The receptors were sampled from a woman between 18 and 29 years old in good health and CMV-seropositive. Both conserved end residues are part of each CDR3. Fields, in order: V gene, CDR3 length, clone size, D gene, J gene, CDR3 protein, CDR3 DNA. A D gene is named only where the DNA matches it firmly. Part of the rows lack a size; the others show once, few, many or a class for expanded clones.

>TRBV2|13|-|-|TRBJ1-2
CASSLGQVYGYTF
TGTGCCAGCAGTTTGGGGCAAGTCTATGGCTACACCTTC
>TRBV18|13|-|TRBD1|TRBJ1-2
CASSPEQGEGYTF
TGTGCCAGCTCACCCGAGCAGGGGGAGGGCTACACCTTC
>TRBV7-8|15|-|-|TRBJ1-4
CASSRGSRANEKLFF
TGTGCCAGCAGCCGGGGGTCGCGGGCAAATGAAAAACTGTTTTTT
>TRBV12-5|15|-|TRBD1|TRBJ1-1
CASGLGDSRGTEAFF
TGTGCTAGTGGTTTGGGGGACAGCCGAGGCACTGAAGCTTTCTTT
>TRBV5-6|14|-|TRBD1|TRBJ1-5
CASSFGQGNQPQHF
TGTGCCAGCAGCTTCGGACAGGGCAATCAGCCCCAGCATTTT
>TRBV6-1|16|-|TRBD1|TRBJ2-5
CASSDQGTGTGETQYF
TGTGCCAGCAGTGACCAGGGGACAGGAACAGGGGAGACCCAGTACTTC
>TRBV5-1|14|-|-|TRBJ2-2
CASRRGDATGELFF
TGCGCCAGCAGGAGAGGAGATGCCACCGGGGAGCTGTTTTTT
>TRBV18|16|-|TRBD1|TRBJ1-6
CASSLLWTGLNSPLHF
TGTGCCAGCTCCCTCCTCTGGACAGGGCTTAATTCACCCCTCCACTTT
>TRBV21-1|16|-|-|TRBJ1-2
CASSSRREGGTYGYTF
TGTGCCAGCAGCTCCCGTCGGGAGGGAGGAACGTATGGCTACACCTTC
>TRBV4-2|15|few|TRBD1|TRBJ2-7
CASSQGQGSSYEQYF
TGTGCCAGCAGCCAAGGACAGGGGAGCTCCTACGAGCAGTACTTC
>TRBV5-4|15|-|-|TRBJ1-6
CASSLAGGSESPLHF
TGTGCCAGCAGCCTAGCGGGGGGCAGCGAATCACCCCTCCACTTT
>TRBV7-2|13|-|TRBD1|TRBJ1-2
CASTKGQKLGYTF
TGTGCCAGCACCAAGGGACAGAAACTTGGCTACACCTTC
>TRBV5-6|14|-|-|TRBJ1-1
CASSPLGLNTEAFF
TGTGCCAGCAGCCCCCTGGGCTTGAACACTGAAGCTTTCTTT
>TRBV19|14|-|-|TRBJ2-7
CATSLAGQFNEQYF
TGTGCCACCTCCCTCGCGGGGCAGTTTAACGAGCAGTACTTC
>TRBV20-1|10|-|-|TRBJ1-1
CSASETEAFF
TGCAGTGCTAGCGAGACTGAAGCTTTCTTT
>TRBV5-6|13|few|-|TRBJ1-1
CASSPGVNTEAFF
TGTGCCAGCAGTCCCGGGGTGAACACTGAAGCTTTCTTT
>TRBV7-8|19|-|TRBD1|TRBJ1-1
CASSLVPPDRVYENTEAFF
TGTGCCAGCAGCTTAGTCCCGCCGGACAGGGTTTACGAGAACACTGAAGCTTTCTTT
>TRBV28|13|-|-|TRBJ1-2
CASSDSSDYGYTF
TGTGCCAGCAGCGACTCCTCCGACTATGGCTACACCTTC
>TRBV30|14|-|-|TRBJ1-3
CACAGGYSGNTIYF
TGTGCCTGCGCAGGAGGGTACTCTGGAAACACCATATATTTT
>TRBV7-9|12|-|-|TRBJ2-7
CASSPDTYEQYF
TGTGCCAGCAGCCCCGACACTTACGAGCAGTACTTC
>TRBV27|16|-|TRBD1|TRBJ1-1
CASSVFRDRLNTEAFF
TGTGCCAGCAGTGTCTTCCGGGACAGACTGAACACTGAAGCTTTCTTT
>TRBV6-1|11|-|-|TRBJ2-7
CASRTVYEQYF
TGTGCCAGCAGGACAGTCTACGAGCAGTACTTC
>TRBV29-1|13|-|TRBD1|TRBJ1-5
CSVGQGRNQPQHF
TGCAGCGTTGGACAGGGACGCAATCAGCCCCAGCATTTT
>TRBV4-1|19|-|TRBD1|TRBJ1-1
CASSQTNRGEIRVNTEAFF
TGCGCCAGCAGCCAAACCAACAGGGGGGAGATCCGGGTGAACACTGAAGCTTTCTTT
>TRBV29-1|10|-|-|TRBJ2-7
CSVGLEEQYF
TGCAGCGTTGGATTAGAGGAGCAGTACTTC
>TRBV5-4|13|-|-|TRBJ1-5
CASSLQGSQPQHF
TGTGCCAGCAGCTTACAGGGAAGCCAGCCCCAGCATTTT
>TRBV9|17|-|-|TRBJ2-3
CASSTGVGGPSTDTQYF
TGTGCCAGCAGCACTGGGGTGGGGGGACCCAGCACAGATACGCAGTATTTT